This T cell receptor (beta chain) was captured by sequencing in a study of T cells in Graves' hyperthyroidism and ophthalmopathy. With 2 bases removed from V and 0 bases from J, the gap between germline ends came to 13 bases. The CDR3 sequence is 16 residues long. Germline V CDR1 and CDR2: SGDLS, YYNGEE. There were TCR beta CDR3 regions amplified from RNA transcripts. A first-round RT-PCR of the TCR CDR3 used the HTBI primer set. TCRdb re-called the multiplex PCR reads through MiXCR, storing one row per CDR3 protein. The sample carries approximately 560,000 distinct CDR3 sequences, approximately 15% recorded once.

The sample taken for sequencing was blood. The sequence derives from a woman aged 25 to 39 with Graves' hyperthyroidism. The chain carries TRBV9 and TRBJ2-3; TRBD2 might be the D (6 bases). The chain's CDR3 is CASSVAGRTSTDTQYF. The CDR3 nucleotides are TGTGCCAGCAGCGTCGCCGGGAGAACTAGCACAGATACGCAGTATTTT.